This TCR beta chain was sequenced during a study of OX40 agonist ivuxolimab in advanced cancers. Study summary: The study gave patients intravenous ivuxolimab at 0.01 to 10 mg/kg every 2 weeks. Subjects had a mean age of about 65 years, with a range of 23 to 79; just over 80% were male.

Using immunoSEQ multiplex PCR, the repertoire was profiled, and TCRdb retains in-frame clones only, with some absent. Of 45,000 to 60,000 clones in the sample, roughly nine tenths were seen once. This CDR3 contains 18 residues. Germline V gene data show CDR1 as SNHLY and CDR2 as FYNNEI. Trimming left V 6 bases short and J 0 bases short, with 21 bases between. This sample comprised CD4+ or CD8+ T cells sorted from blood, obtained in a trial of the OX40 agonist ivuxolimab. The clonotype was recovered from an adult with an advanced solid tumor such as melanoma, head and neck, liver or kidney cancer. The V gene is TRBV2, the J gene TRBJ2-1; D is possibly TRBD1 or TRBD2 (5 bases each). CDR3 bases: TGTGCCAGCAGCGACCCCGGGACCCCCGTGAGCTCCTACAATGAGCAGTTCTTC. It specifies CASSDPGTPVSSYNEQFF.